What follows describes a single TCR beta chain. The antigen is unknown. This entry comes from a study of CD8 T cells in ankylosing spondylitis. Study-wide results and limits: Enrichment of disease-linked clones was reportedly significant in matched ankylosing spondylitis synovial fluid.

The CDR3 runs to 15 residues. Deletions cut 4 bases from V and 2 bases from J, with 18 bases between. The germline V gene has CDR1 SQVTM and CDR2 ANQGSEA. Molecular-barcoded quantitative 5'-RACE produced these TCR beta libraries. One entry per CDR3 protein results from TCRdb running MiXCR on the 5' RACE reads. The table records 250,000 or so distinct CDR3 sequences, roughly 18% of them present only once. Material: blood, either unsorted or a sorted T cell fraction (not recorded which). The receptor was isolated from a male donor with ankylosing spondylitis or in good health (not recorded which). This chain connects TRBV29-1 to TRBJ2-7; possibly TRBD2 for D (6 bases). CDR3 nucleotide sequence: TGCAGCGTTGTGGGAGGTGCGGAAGCGACCTACGAGCAGTACTTC. Translating gives CSVVGGAEATYEQYF.